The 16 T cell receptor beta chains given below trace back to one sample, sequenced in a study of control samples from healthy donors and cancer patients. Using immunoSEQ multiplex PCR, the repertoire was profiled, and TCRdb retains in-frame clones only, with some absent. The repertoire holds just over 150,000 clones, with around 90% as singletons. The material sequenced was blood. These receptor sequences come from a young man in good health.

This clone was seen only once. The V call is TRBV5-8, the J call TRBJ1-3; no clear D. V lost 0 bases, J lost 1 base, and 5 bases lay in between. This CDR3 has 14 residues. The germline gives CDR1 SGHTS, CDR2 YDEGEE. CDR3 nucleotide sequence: TGTGCCAGCAGCTTGGGAGTATCTGGAAACACCATATATTTT. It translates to CASSLGVSGNTIYF.

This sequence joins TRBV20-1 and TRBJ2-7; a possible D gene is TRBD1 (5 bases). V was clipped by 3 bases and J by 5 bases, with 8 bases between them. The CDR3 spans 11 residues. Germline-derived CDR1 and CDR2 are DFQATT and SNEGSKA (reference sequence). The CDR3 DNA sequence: TGCAGTGCTAGGAACAGGAACGAGCAGTACTTC. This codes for CSARNRNEQYF.

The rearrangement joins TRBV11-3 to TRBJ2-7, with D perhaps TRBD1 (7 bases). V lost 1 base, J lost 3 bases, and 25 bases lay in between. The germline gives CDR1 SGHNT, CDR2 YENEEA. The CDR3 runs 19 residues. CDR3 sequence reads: CASSLVAGWGDSIIYEQYF. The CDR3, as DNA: TGTGCCAGCAGCTTAGTCGCGGGGTGGGGGGACAGCATCATCTACGAGCAGTACTTC.

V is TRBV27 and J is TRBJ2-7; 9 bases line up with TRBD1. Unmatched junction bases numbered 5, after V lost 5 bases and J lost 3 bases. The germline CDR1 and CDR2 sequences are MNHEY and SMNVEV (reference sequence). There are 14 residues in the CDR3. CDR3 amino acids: CASSKTTGGYEQYF. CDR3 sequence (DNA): TGTGCCAGCAGTAAGACGACAGGGGGCTACGAGCAGTACTTC.

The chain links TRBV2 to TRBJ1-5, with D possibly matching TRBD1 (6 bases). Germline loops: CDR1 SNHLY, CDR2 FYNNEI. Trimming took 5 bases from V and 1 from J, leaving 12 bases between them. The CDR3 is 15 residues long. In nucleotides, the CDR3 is TGTGCCAGCAGTAAAGGACAGACCAGCAATCAGCCCCAGCATTTT. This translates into CASSKGQTSNQPQHF.

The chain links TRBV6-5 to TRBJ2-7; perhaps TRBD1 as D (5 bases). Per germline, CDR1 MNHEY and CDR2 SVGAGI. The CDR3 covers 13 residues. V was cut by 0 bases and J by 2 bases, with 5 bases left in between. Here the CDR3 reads CASSYSTAYEQYF. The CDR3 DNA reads TGTGCCAGCAGTTACTCGACAGCCTACGAGCAGTACTTC.

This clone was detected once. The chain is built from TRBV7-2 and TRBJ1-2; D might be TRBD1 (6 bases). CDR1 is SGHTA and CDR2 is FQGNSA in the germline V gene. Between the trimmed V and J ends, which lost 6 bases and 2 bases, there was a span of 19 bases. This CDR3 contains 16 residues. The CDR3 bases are TGTGCCAGCAGTCAGGGGTGGCAGGGAGGGAACTATGGCTACACCTTC. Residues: CASSQGWQGGNYGYTF.

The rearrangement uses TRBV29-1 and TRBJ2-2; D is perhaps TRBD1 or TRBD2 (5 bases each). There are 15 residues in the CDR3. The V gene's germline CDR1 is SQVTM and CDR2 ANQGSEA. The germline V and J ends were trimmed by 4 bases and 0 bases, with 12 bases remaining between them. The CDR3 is CSVVPGPTNTGELFF. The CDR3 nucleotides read TGCAGCGTTGTACCGGGACCGACGAACACCGGGGAGCTGTTTTTT.

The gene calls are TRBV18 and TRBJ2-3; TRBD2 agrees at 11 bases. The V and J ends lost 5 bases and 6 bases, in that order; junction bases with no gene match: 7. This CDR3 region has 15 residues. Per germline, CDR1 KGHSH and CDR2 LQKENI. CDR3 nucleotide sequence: TGTGCCAGCTCAACTAGCGGGGGCCAGGGGGATACGCAGTATTTT. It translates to CASSTSGGQGDTQYF.

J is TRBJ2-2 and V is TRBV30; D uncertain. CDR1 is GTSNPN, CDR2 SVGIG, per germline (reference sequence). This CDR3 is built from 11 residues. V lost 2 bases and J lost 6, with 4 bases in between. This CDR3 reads CAWSSSGELFF. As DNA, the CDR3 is TGTGCCTGGAGTTCTTCCGGGGAGCTGTTTTTT.

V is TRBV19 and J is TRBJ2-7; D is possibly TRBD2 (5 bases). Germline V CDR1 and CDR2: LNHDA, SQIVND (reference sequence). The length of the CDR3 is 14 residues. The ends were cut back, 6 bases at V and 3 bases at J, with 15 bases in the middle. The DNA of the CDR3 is TGTGCCAGTAGCATACGCGGGCTATACTACGAGCAGTACTTC. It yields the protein CASSIRGLYYEQYF.

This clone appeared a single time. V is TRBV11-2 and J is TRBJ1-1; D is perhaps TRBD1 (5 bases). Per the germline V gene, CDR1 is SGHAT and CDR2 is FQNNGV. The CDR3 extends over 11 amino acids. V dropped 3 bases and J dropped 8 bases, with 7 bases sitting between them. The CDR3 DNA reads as TGTGCCAGCAGCTTCGGACACGAAGCTTTCTTT. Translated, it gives CASSFGHEAFF.

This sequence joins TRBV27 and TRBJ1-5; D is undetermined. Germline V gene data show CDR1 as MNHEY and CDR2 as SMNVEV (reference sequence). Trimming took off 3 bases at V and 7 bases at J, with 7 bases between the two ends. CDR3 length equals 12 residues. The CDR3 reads CASSFERQPQHF. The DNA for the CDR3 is TGTGCCAGCAGTTTCGAGCGACAGCCCCAGCATTTT.

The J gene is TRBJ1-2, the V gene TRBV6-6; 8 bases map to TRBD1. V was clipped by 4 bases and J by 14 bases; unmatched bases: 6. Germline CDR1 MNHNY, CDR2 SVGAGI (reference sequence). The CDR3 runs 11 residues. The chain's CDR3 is CASSFGQGWTF. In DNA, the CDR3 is TGTGCCAGCAGTTTCGGACAGGGATGGACCTTC.

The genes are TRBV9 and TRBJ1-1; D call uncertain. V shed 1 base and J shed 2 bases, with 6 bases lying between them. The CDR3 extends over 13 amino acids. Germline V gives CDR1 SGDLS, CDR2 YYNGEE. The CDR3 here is CASSVRPNTEAFF. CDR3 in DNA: TGTGCCAGCAGCGTACGGCCTAACACTGAAGCTTTCTTT. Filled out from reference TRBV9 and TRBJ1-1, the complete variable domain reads DSGVTQTPKHLITATGQRVTLRCSPRSGDLSVYWYQQSLDQGLQFLIQYYNGEERAKGNILERFSAQQFPDLHSELNLSSLELGDSALYFCASSVRPNTEAFFGQGTRLTVV.

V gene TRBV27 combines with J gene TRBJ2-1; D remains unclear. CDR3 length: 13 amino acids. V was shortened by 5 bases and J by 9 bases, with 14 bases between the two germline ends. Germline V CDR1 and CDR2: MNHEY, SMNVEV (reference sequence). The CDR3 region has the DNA TGTGCCAGCAGTCCCTCTCCGCCCGGTGAGCAGTTCTTC. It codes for CASSPSPPGEQFF.